These 21 T cell receptor beta chains share one sample of origin, sequenced in a study of blood T cell repertoires in COVID-19. Libraries were prepared by immunoSEQ multiplex PCR; TCRdb keeps only in-frame clonotypes and omits some of them. The data show 200,000 to 250,000 clones, with roughly 84% seen just once and about 7% held by the top ten. The source material was PBMCs or T cells enriched from blood (not recorded which). The origin of the receptors is a woman between 35 and 50 years old who had recovered from COVID-19.

This chain connects TRBV30 to TRBJ2-2, with D possibly TRBD2 on 6 matching bases. Per germline, CDR1 GTSNPN and CDR2 SVGIG (reference sequence). The CDR3 spans 14 residues. V shed 3 bases and J shed 5 bases, with 13 bases lying between them. The chain's CDR3 is CAWSGRSRTGELFF. DNA for the CDR3: TGTGCCTGGAGCGGGAGAAGTCGGACCGGGGAGCTGTTTTTT.

The chain couples TRBV5-4 to TRBJ1-2; no firm D call. The CDR3 runs to 15 residues. Germline CDR1 and CDR2: SGHNT and YYREEE (reference sequence). The V end lost 0 bases, the J end lost 2 bases, and 11 bases lay between the germline ends. The CDR3 coding sequence is TGTGCCAGCAGCTTGGCCACCACTGAGAACTATGGCTACACCTTC. This sequence encodes CASSLATTENYGYTF.

CDR3 sequence reads: CASRGQGPTEAFF. The CDR3, as DNA: TGTGCCAGCCGCGGACAGGGCCCCACTGAAGCTTTCTTT. The chain joins TRBV28 to TRBJ1-1, with 8 bases matching TRBD1. Trimming removed 8 bases from V and 4 bases from J; junction bases left unmatched: 6. CDR3 length equals 13 residues. The V gene's germline CDR1 is MDHEN and CDR2 SYDVKM.

This sequence joins TRBV10-3 and TRBJ2-1, with 7 nucleotides matching TRBD2. CDR1 ENHRY and CDR2 SYGVKD come from the germline V gene. V lost 9 bases, J lost 9 bases, and 2 bases stayed unmatched. This CDR3 spans 10 amino acids. The CDR3 coding sequence is TGTGCCATGGGGGGGAGTGAGCAGTTCTTC. As protein: CAMGGSEQFF.

The V call is TRBV18, the J call TRBJ2-2; TRBD1 aligns across 9 bases. CDR1 is KGHSH, CDR2 LQKENI, per germline. The V segment lost 2 bases and the J segment 7 bases; nucleotides outside the gene matches: 20. This CDR3 region has 20 residues. For the CDR3, the DNA is TGTGCCAGCTCACCAAGCCCCCCGACAGGGGGAATGGTGTCCGGCGGGGAGCTGTTTTTT. As protein: CASSPSPPTGGMVSGGELFF. Looking up the rest from reference TRBV18 and TRBJ2-2 gives the full variable domain: NAGVMQNPRHLVRRRGQEARLRCSPMKGHSHVYWYRQLPEEGLKFMVYLQKENIIDESGMPKERFSAEFPKEGPSILRIQQVVRGDSAAYFCASSPSPPTGGMVSGGELFFGEGSRLTVL.

This sequence joins TRBV3-1 (or the pseudogene TRBV3-2) and TRBJ2-7; D unclear. This CDR3 has 13 residues. The V gene lost 1 base and the J gene lost 6 bases, with 10 bases spanning the gap. Germline V lookup: CDR1 LGHDT, CDR2 YNNKEL (reference sequence). This CDR3 reads CASSQALRGEQYF. The CDR3, as DNA: TGTGCCAGCAGCCAAGCCCTTCGAGGCGAGCAGTACTTC.

The chain is built from TRBV18 and TRBJ2-5; TRBD2 matches 14 bases. This CDR3 has 16 residues. Germline CDR1 KGHSH, CDR2 LQKENI. The ends lost 3 bases at V and 5 bases at J; junction bases unmatched: 5. CDR3 residues: CASSPGTSGSGETQYF. DNA for the CDR3: TGTGCCAGCTCACCCGGGACTAGCGGGAGCGGCGAGACCCAGTACTTC.

This chain uses TRBV15 with TRBJ2-1, with D uncertain. The CDR3 contains 13 residues. The germline V and J ends were trimmed by 3 bases and 3 bases, with 6 bases remaining between them. The germline V gene has CDR1 LNHNV and CDR2 YYDKDF (reference sequence). The CDR3 here is CATSSSLYNEQFF. The CDR3 DNA reads as TGTGCCACCAGCAGTAGTCTCTACAATGAGCAGTTCTTC.

The chain recombines TRBV30 with TRBJ1-4, with 8 bases aligning to TRBD1. The CDR3 extends over 16 amino acids. The germline gives CDR1 GTSNPN, CDR2 SVGIG (reference sequence). J lost 8 bases, V lost 0 bases, and 11 bases had no gene match. The CDR3 loop reads CAWSVPNQGAREKLFF. The CDR3 bases are TGTGCCTGGAGTGTACCCAACCAGGGGGCGCGCGAAAAACTGTTTTTT.

CDR3 sequence reads: CASSQVTSGRDYEQYF. CDR3 coding DNA: TGCGCCAGCAGCCAAGTAACGAGCGGGAGGGACTACGAGCAGTACTTC. The rearrangement links TRBV4-1 to TRBJ2-7, with 10 positions matching TRBD2. The germline CDR1 and CDR2 sequences are MGHRA and YSYEKL. V shed 1 base and J 3 bases; nucleotides not matched to a gene: 6. This CDR3 contains 16 residues.

The chain employs TRBV19 and TRBJ2-7; D remains unclear. The CDR3 extends over 14 amino acids. CDR1 and CDR2 (germline): LNHDA, SQIVND (reference sequence). V gave up 4 bases and J gave up 2 bases, with 12 bases separating them. The CDR3 DNA sequence: TGTGCCAGTAGTAGTACCTATGACACCTACGAGCAGTACTTC. This codes for CASSSTYDTYEQYF.

In this sample, this clone turned up once. This CDR3 reads CASSVVNNEQFF. The DNA of the CDR3 is TGTGCCAGCAGCGTAGTAAACAATGAGCAGTTCTTC. The chain uses TRBV9 and TRBJ2-1; D remains unclear. This CDR3 contains 12 residues. CDR1 SGDLS and CDR2 YYNGEE come from the germline V gene. Trimming shortened V by 0 bases and J by 5 bases, and 3 bases separated the two germline ends.

The chain is built from TRBV10-3 and TRBJ2-3; 8 nucleotides line up with TRBD2. The CDR3 runs 16 residues. CDR1 is ENHRY, CDR2 SYGVKD, per germline. Trimming at V came to 0 bases and at J to 0 bases, leaving 2 bases not matched to a gene. CDR3 residues: CAISESSGTSTDTQYF. The CDR3 DNA reads TGTGCCATCAGTGAGTCTAGCGGGACTAGCACAGATACGCAGTATTTT.

This sequence joins TRBV6-6 and TRBJ1-2, with TRBD1 matching 12 bases. This CDR3 is built from 17 residues. V lost 6 bases to trimming and J lost 2 bases; unmatched junction nucleotides: 10. CDR1 is MNHNY and CDR2 is SVGAGI in the germline V gene (reference sequence). This chain's CDR3 is CASRRPPGQGANYGYTF. CDR3 DNA: TGTGCCAGCAGACGACCTCCGGGACAGGGGGCCAACTATGGCTACACCTTC.

This chain uses TRBV15 with TRBJ2-1; TRBD2 matches 11 bases. Unmatched junction bases numbered 3, after V lost 2 bases and J lost 3 bases. Germline assignment: CDR1 LNHNV and CDR2 YYDKDF (reference sequence). The CDR3 sequence is 16 residues long. The CDR3 here is CATSRLGLAGYNEQFF. The CDR3 coding sequence is TGTGCCACCAGCAGATTAGGACTAGCGGGCTACAATGAGCAGTTCTTC.

The chain is built from TRBV28 and TRBJ1-1, with D uncertain. V was cut by 4 bases and J by 1 base, with 13 bases left in between. Per germline, CDR1 MDHEN and CDR2 SYDVKM. CDR3 length: 15 amino acids. CDR3 in DNA: TGTGCCAGCAGTTCGTCGGGTCGAGGGAACACTGAAGCTTTCTTT. Amino acids: CASSSSGRGNTEAFF. Variable domain in full (rest from reference TRBV28 and TRBJ1-1): DVKVTQSSRYLVKRTGEKVFLECVQDMDHENMFWYRQDPGLGLRLIYFSYDVKMKEKGDIPEGYSVSREKKERFSLILESASTNQTSMYLCASSSSGRGNTEAFFGQGTRLTVV.

The gene calls are TRBV6-2 or TRBV6-3 and TRBJ2-7; 7 nucleotides line up with TRBD2. The germline V gene has CDR1 MNHEY and CDR2 SVGEGT. V shed 0 bases, J shed 5 bases, and the junction held 4 bases outside the gene matches. The CDR3 loop spans 14 amino acids. The CDR3 region is CASSYSRGSHEQYV. CDR3 nucleotides: TGTGCCAGCAGTTACTCGCGCGGGAGCCACGAGCAGTACGTC.

This chain joins TRBV3-1 (or the pseudogene TRBV3-2) and TRBJ1-1, with TRBD1 as a possible D gene (6 bases). V lost 4 bases, J lost 6 bases, and 12 bases lay in between. The CDR3 sequence is 13 residues long. Germline V CDR1 and CDR2: LGHDT, YNNKEL (reference sequence). CDR3 amino acids: CASSRYRAAEAFF. The CDR3 DNA follows: TGTGCCAGCAGCCGCTACAGGGCTGCTGAAGCTTTCTTT.

This chain connects TRBV2 to TRBJ2-1; a weak D match, TRBD2 (5 bases). This CDR3 has 15 amino acids. The germline V and J ends were trimmed by 1 base and 1 base, with 8 bases remaining between them. Germline V gives CDR1 SNHLY, CDR2 FYNNEI. In DNA form, the CDR3 reads TGTGCCAGCAGTGAAGGGGGAGAGTCCTACAATGAGCAGTTCTTC. This encodes CASSEGGESYNEQFF. The full variable domain, completed using reference TRBV2 and TRBJ2-1, is EPEVTQTPSHQVTQMGQEVILRCVPISNHLYFYWYRQILGQKVEFLVSFYNNEISEKSEIFDDQFSVERPDGSNFTLKIRSTKLEDSAMYFCASSEGGESYNEQFFGPGTRLTVL.

The chain employs TRBV5-1 and TRBJ2-7; possible D gene TRBD2, 6 bases. The germline V gene encodes CDR1 SGHRS and CDR2 YFSETQ. Between the trimmed V and J ends, which lost 5 bases and 0 bases, there was a span of 12 bases. The CDR3 length is 14 residues. The CDR3 nucleotides read TGCGCCAGCAGGGCCCTAGCGAACTCCTACGAGCAGTACTTC. Translating gives CASRALANSYEQYF.

The chain is built from TRBV6-6 and TRBJ1-1, with 10 bases that match TRBD1. Per the germline V gene, CDR1 is MNHNY and CDR2 is SVGAGI (reference sequence). V dropped 0 bases and J dropped 8; count of bases not matched to a gene: 6. This CDR3 has 15 residues. The CDR3 DNA reads as TGTGCCAGCAGTTACTCTGGGGACAGGGGACCCGAAGCTTTCTTT. Protein sequence: CASSYSGDRGPEAFF.